The next 30 T cell receptor beta chains were all read from a single sample in a study of blood T cell repertoires in COVID-19. The method was immunoSEQ multiplex PCR; TCRdb's version includes in-frame clones alone and lacks a portion of them. The sample contains about 95,000 clones, 81% of which appear only once. Sequenced: peripheral blood. Receptors originate from an elderly man with COVID-19, enrolled during active disease.

The V and J genes are TRBV11-2 and TRBJ2-1; TRBD2 agrees at 8 bases. Losses at the gene ends were 5 bases for V and 9 bases for J; bases not matched to a gene: 12. The V gene's germline CDR1 is SGHAT and CDR2 FQNNGV. The CDR3 consists of 15 residues. Here the CDR3 reads CASSPRQRAGGEQFF. CDR3 nucleotides: TGTGCCAGCAGCCCCCGACAGCGGGCGGGGGGTGAGCAGTTCTTC.

The V call is TRBV15, the J call TRBJ1-2, with D possibly matching TRBD1 (6 bases). The CDR3 contains 14 residues. Germline CDR1 reads LNHNV; CDR2 reads YYDKDF (reference sequence). Trimming stripped 4 bases from V and 2 bases from J, with 11 bases between. The CDR3 DNA reads as TGTGCCACCAGCAACAGGGAACCCAACTATGGCTACACCTTC. It codes for CATSNREPNYGYTF.

The rearrangement joins TRBV6-6 to TRBJ2-5, with TRBD2 as a possible D gene (5 bases). CDR1 is MNHNY, CDR2 SVGAGI, per germline (reference sequence). V was cut by 3 bases and J by 5 bases, with 13 bases left in between. The CDR3 is 14 residues long. This chain's CDR3 is CASSYRGVGETQYF. The CDR3 DNA is TGTGCCAGCAGTTATCGGGGAGTCGGGGAGACCCAGTACTTC.

The chain joins TRBV15 to TRBJ1-1; perhaps TRBD1 as D (6 bases). Germline lookup yields CDR1 LNHNV and CDR2 YYDKDF (reference sequence). The CDR3 length is 15 residues. The ends were cut back, 0 bases at V and 1 base at J, with 9 bases in the middle. This chain's CDR3 is CATSRDQGGNTEAFF. DNA for the CDR3: TGTGCCACCAGCAGAGATCAAGGGGGGAACACTGAAGCTTTCTTT.

The chain has TRBV19 and TRBJ2-7, with a tentative D call TRBD1 (7 bases). CDR1 is LNHDA and CDR2 is SQIVND in the germline V gene (reference sequence). CDR3 length: 12 amino acids. V lost 9 bases and J 4 bases, leaving 13 bases between the germline ends. In DNA, the CDR3 is TGTGCCAGCGGAGGGACAGAGTACGAGCAGTACTTC. Translation: CASGGTEYEQYF.

This CDR3 reads CASSQVPAPGTQYF. The CDR3 DNA reads as TGTGCCAGCAGCCAAGTGCCGGCCCCAGGGACCCAGTACTTC. This rearrangement joins TRBV14 to TRBJ2-5, with no clear D. This CDR3 has 14 residues. Germline V gene data show CDR1 as SGHDN and CDR2 as FVKESK. V dropped 1 base and J dropped 7 bases, with 13 bases sitting between them.

CDR3 residues: CASSITGLDDYGYTF. The CDR3 DNA reads TGTGCCAGTAGTATAACGGGACTTGACGACTATGGCTACACCTTC. The chain uses TRBV19 and TRBJ1-2, with a tentative D call TRBD1 (5 bases). The CDR3 sequence is 15 residues long. V was pared by 2 bases and J by 3 bases, with 13 bases between. CDR1 and CDR2 from the germline V gene are LNHDA and SQIVND (reference sequence). The whole variable domain, remainder taken from reference TRBV19 and TRBJ1-2, is DGGITQSPKYLFRKEGQNVTLSCEQNLNHDAMYWYRQDPGQGLRLIYYSQIVNDFQKGDIAEGYSVSREKKESFPLTVTSAQKNPTAFYLCASSITGLDDYGYTFGSGTRLTVV.

The gene calls are TRBV6-5 and TRBJ2-3; D might be TRBD1 (6 bases). The CDR3 has 14 amino acids. CDR1 MNHEY and CDR2 SVGAGI come from the germline V gene. Trimming pared 7 bases from V and 3 bases from J, leaving 14 bases between. DNA of the CDR3: TGTGCCAGCAAGGGACAACAGATAACAGATACGCAGTATTTT. Protein sequence: CASKGQQITDTQYF.

This clone was seen just once. The chain recombines TRBV18 with TRBJ2-1, with 12 positions matching TRBD2. Germline V gene sequence: CDR1 KGHSH, CDR2 LQKENI. Trimming took 2 bases from V and 10 from J; bases not matched to a gene: 12. The CDR3 contains 17 residues. CDR3 nucleotides: TGTGCCAGCTCACCAGGGTCCCTAGCGGGAGGGCCGCGGGAGCAGTTCTTC. This gives the protein CASSPGSLAGGPREQFF.

The J gene is TRBJ2-7, the V gene TRBV27; D unresolved. Trimming cost V 5 bases and J 6 bases, with 11 bases left between them. CDR3 size: 12 residues. In germline, CDR1 is MNHEY, CDR2 SMNVEV (reference sequence). The CDR3 loop reads CASSTHYGEQYF. In nucleotides, the CDR3 is TGTGCCAGCAGTACCCACTACGGCGAGCAGTACTTC.

The V and J genes are TRBV7-9 and TRBJ1-1; TRBD1 matches at 7 bases. The CDR3 loop spans 16 amino acids. J was trimmed by 4 bases and V by 0 bases; bases with no gene match: 8. Germline V lookup: CDR1 SEHNR, CDR2 FQNEAQ (reference sequence). CDR3 residues: CASSLASGGSATEAFF. As DNA, the CDR3 is TGTGCCAGCAGCTTAGCCTCAGGGGGTTCGGCCACTGAAGCTTTCTTT.

The V and J genes are TRBV11-1 and TRBJ2-7; 8 bases map to TRBD1. Germline lookup yields CDR1 SGHAT and CDR2 FQDESV (reference sequence). This CDR3 region has 15 residues. V lost 4 bases to trimming and J lost 0 bases; unmatched junction nucleotides: 5. Here the CDR3 DNA reads TGTGCCAGCAGCTCCCCCGACAGGGGCTCCTACGAGCAGTACTTC. Protein: CASSSPDRGSYEQYF. Filled out from reference TRBV11-1 and TRBJ2-7, the complete variable domain reads EAEVAQSPRYKITEKSQAVAFWCDPISGHATLYWYRQILGQGPELLVQFQDESVVDDSQLPKDRFSAERLKGVDSTLKIQPAELGDSAMYLCASSSPDRGSYEQYFGPGTRLTVT.

The V and J genes are TRBV27 and TRBJ2-2, with 10 bases aligning to TRBD1. Germline V gene data show CDR1 as MNHEY and CDR2 as SMNVEV (reference sequence). CDR3 length: 15 residues. V lost 9 bases and J lost 3; bases outside the gene matches: 7. The CDR3 region has the DNA TGTGCCAGGCAGAGGACAGGGGGATACACCGGGGAGCTGTTTTTT. This gives the protein CARQRTGGYTGELFF.

The chain is built from TRBV20-1 and TRBJ2-1, with D possibly matching TRBD1 (6 bases). Looked up from germline, CDR1 is DFQATT and CDR2 is SNEGSKA (reference sequence). The CDR3 has 11 amino acids. Between the trimmed V and J ends, which lost 6 bases and 9 bases, there was a span of 12 bases. CDR3 sequence (DNA): TGCAGTGCCCACAGGGTTTTTGAGCAGTTCTTC. This sequence encodes CSAHRVFEQFF.

This clone showed up just a few times. This chain joins TRBV9 and TRBJ2-2; D unclear. Looked up from germline, CDR1 is SGDLS and CDR2 is YYNGEE. The CDR3 extends over 13 amino acids. Trimming took 4 bases from V and 5 from J, leaving 9 bases between them. DNA of the CDR3: TGTGCCAGCAGCTTAACTATAACCGGGGAGCTGTTTTTT. Translating it yields CASSLTITGELFF. The full variable domain, in which reference TRBV9 and TRBJ2-2 provide the parts outside the CDR3, is DSGVTQTPKHLITATGQRVTLRCSPRSGDLSVYWYQQSLDQGLQFLIQYYNGEERAKGNILERFSAQQFPDLHSELNLSSLELGDSALYFCASSLTITGELFFGEGSRLTVL.

V is TRBV5-1 and J is TRBJ2-5, with D tentatively TRBD1 (6 bases). Trimming removed 6 bases from V and 2 bases from J, with 11 bases in between. The CDR3 length is 13 residues. The germline CDR1 and CDR2 sequences are SGHRS and YFSETQ. This CDR3 is CASKATGQETQYF. The CDR3 nucleotides are TGCGCCAGCAAGGCGACAGGACAAGAGACCCAGTACTTC.

The chain is built from TRBV4-1 and TRBJ2-3; D is perhaps TRBD1 (6 bases). Trimming shortened V by 2 bases and J by 0 bases, and 6 bases separated the two germline ends. The germline CDR1 and CDR2 sequences are MGHRA and YSYEKL. The CDR3 length is 14 residues. CDR3 DNA sequence: TGCGCCAGCAGCCAAACAGGGAGCACAGATACGCAGTATTTT. Translated: CASSQTGSTDTQYF.

V is TRBV6-4 and J is TRBJ2-3; a possible D gene is TRBD1 (6 bases). The V gene lost 6 bases and the J gene lost 3 bases, with 10 bases spanning the gap. Germline assignment: CDR1 MRHNA and CDR2 SNTAGT. The CDR3 has 13 amino acids. The CDR3 spells CASSRGQTDTQYF. The CDR3 DNA reads TGTGCCAGCAGCAGGGGCCAAACAGATACGCAGTATTTT.

This chain uses TRBV6-5 with TRBJ2-1, with D possibly matching TRBD1 (5 bases). Trimming stripped 10 bases from V and 8 bases from J, with 21 bases between. Germline lookup yields CDR1 MNHEY and CDR2 SVGAGI. This CDR3 comprises 14 residues. CDR3 sequence reads: CATGWAGLVDEQFF. The CDR3 nucleotides are TGTGCCACTGGATGGGCAGGGTTGGTCGATGAGCAGTTCTTC.

The chain is built from TRBV27 and TRBJ2-1; TRBD1 agrees at 9 bases. CDR1 is MNHEY and CDR2 is SMNVEV in the germline V gene (reference sequence). The CDR3 covers 16 residues. J was trimmed by 0 bases and V by 5 bases; bases with no gene match: 5. The CDR3: CASSPNRGRSYNEQFF. The CDR3 coding sequence is TGTGCCAGCAGTCCCAACAGGGGGCGCTCCTACAATGAGCAGTTCTTC.

The chain has TRBV6-5 and TRBJ1-5; D remains unclear. Germline CDR1 and CDR2: MNHEY and SVGAGI. The CDR3 is 14 amino acids. V gave up 0 bases and J gave up 7 bases, with 10 bases separating them. Here the CDR3 reads CASSYSESIQPQHF. CDR3 bases: TGTGCCAGCAGTTACTCGGAGTCCATCCAGCCCCAGCATTTT.

The chain joins TRBV28 to TRBJ1-5; 9 bases fit TRBD1. The CDR3 contains 13 residues. V was pared by 6 bases and J by 5 bases, with 2 bases of the junction left unmatched. The germline gives CDR1 MDHEN, CDR2 SYDVKM. CDR3 amino acids: CASRTGGYQPQHF. The DNA for the CDR3 is TGTGCCAGCAGGACAGGGGGTTATCAGCCCCAGCATTTT.

This sequence joins TRBV2 and TRBJ1-2, with D tentatively TRBD1 (6 bases). The CDR3 is made up of 12 amino acids. Germline CDR1 and CDR2: SNHLY and FYNNEI. Trimming shortened V by 7 bases and J by 6 bases, and 12 bases separated the two germline ends. CDR3 in DNA: TGTGCCAGCACCCAGACAGGCGATGGCTACACCTTC. Protein sequence: CASTQTGDGYTF.

J is TRBJ1-4 and V is TRBV5-5; D might be TRBD1 (6 bases). Deletions cut 0 bases from V and 8 bases from J, with 17 bases between. This CDR3 contains 16 residues. The germline gives CDR1 SGHKS, CDR2 YYEKEE (reference sequence). CDR3 protein: CASSLGSGAGREKLFF. The CDR3 DNA follows: TGTGCCAGCAGCTTGGGGTCAGGGGCAGGCAGAGAAAAACTGTTTTTT.

This rearrangement joins TRBV7-3 to TRBJ2-1; 11 bases line up with TRBD2. Germline loops: CDR1 SGHTA, CDR2 FQGTGA. The CDR3 is 15 residues long. After removal of 4 bases from V and 4 bases from J, the junction contained 3 bases not matched to a gene. CDR3: CASSSGTSGYNEQFF. CDR3 nucleotides: TGTGCCAGCAGCTCCGGGACTAGCGGTTACAATGAGCAGTTCTTC.

V is TRBV5-4 and J is TRBJ2-7; D might be TRBD1 (5 bases). Looked up from germline, CDR1 is SGHNT and CDR2 is YYREEE (reference sequence). This CDR3 has 14 residues. V was clipped by 2 bases and J by 1 base, with 10 bases between them. CDR3 region: CASSFDSRSYEQYF. CDR3 DNA: TGTGCCAGCAGCTTCGACAGTCGGTCCTACGAGCAGTACTTC.

The chain recombines TRBV19 with TRBJ1-5; 8 nucleotides align to TRBD1. Germline V gives CDR1 LNHDA, CDR2 SQIVND (reference sequence). V dropped 7 bases and J dropped 2; count of bases not matched to a gene: 4. The CDR3 runs 14 residues. In DNA form, the CDR3 reads TGTGCCAGTATTAAGGGACAGGGCAATCAGCCCCAGCATTTT. Its translation is CASIKGQGNQPQHF.

This clone occurred once. This chain joins TRBV7-2 and TRBJ1-1; D not certain. The CDR3 is 15 amino acids. Germline assignment: CDR1 SGHTA and CDR2 FQGNSA. The V and J ends lost 4 bases and 0 bases respectively, with 12 bases between them. The CDR3 reads CASSSAPGMNTEAFF. The CDR3 DNA reads TGTGCCAGCAGCTCGGCCCCAGGCATGAACACTGAAGCTTTCTTT.

V is TRBV28 and J is TRBJ1-6; 9 bases align to TRBD1. The germline V gene encodes CDR1 MDHEN and CDR2 SYDVKM. The junction had 7 bases not matched to a gene; V was cut back by 3 bases and J by 10 bases. The CDR3 has 15 amino acids. This CDR3 reads CASSFNGQGWSPLHF. The CDR3 nucleotides read TGTGCCAGCAGTTTTAATGGACAGGGGTGGTCACCCCTCCACTTT.

In DNA, the CDR3 is TGTGCCAGCAGCTTCCGGGGAACTAGCACAGATACGCAGTATTTT. Amino acid sequence: CASSFRGTSTDTQYF. The rearrangement links TRBV7-2 to TRBJ2-3; weak D call: TRBD2 (5 bases). The germline V and J ends were trimmed by 3 bases and 0 bases, with 10 bases remaining between them. This CDR3 region has 15 residues. Germline V gives CDR1 SGHTA, CDR2 FQGNSA.